Listed below are T cell receptor beta chains from one sample, sequenced in a study of blood T cell repertoires in COVID-19. Only in-frame clones appear in the TCRdb table, and some are missing; sequencing was by immunoSEQ multiplex PCR. The sample includes some 90,000 clones, roughly 70% of them seen just once. The sequencing sample was made of peripheral blood. These receptors all come from a woman aged 60-75 years in a cohort sampled during active or convalescent COVID-19. The CDR3 runs from the conserved cysteine through the conserved F or W. The order of the fields is V gene, clone size, J gene, D gene, CDR3 protein, CDR3 DNA. D genes are given only for firm matches. Rows may omit the clone size; those that give it use once, few, many or a size class.

>TRBV7-2|NA|TRBJ2-7|TRBD1
CASSKQLGQGVGEQYF
TGTGCCAGCAGCAAACAATTGGGACAGGGGGTCGGCGAGCAGTACTTC
>TRBV5-4|NA|TRBJ2-5|NA
CASSLSAGQETQYF
TGTGCCAGCAGCTTGTCGGCGGGGCAGGAGACCCAGTACTTC
>TRBV7-9|NA|TRBJ2-7|TRBD2
CASRPSGGANHEQYF
TGTGCCAGCAGGCCAAGCGGGGGGGCTAACCACGAGCAGTACTTC
>TRBV19|NA|TRBJ2-2|TRBD2
CASSIPFGGALTGELFF
TGTGCCAGTAGTATACCCTTCGGGGGGGCGCTCACCGGGGAGCTGTTTTTT
>TRBV11-3|NA|TRBJ2-5|TRBD1
CASSQGPGQGVETQYF
TGTGCCAGCAGTCAGGGACCGGGACAGGGGGTTGAGACCCAGTACTTC
>TRBV2|NA|TRBJ1-2|NA
CASNLRGSYGYTF
TGTGCCAGCAATCTCAGGGGTTCCTATGGCTACACCTTC
>TRBV9|NA|TRBJ2-7|TRBD2
CASSVTGTSGYEQYF
TGTGCCAGCAGCGTCACCGGGACTAGCGGCTACGAGCAGTACTTC
>TRBV25-1|NA|TRBJ2-3|NA
CASSEPGGLTDTQYF
TGTGCCAGCAGTGAACCGGGGGGCCTGACAGATACGCAGTATTTT
>TRBV10-3|NA|TRBJ2-5|NA
CAISARVAGRGETQYF
TGTGCCATCAGTGCCAGAGTTGCGGGGAGAGGAGAGACCCAGTACTTC
>TRBV27|NA|TRBJ1-1|NA
CASSWDFRGTEAFF
TGTGCCAGCAGTTGGGACTTCCGGGGTACTGAAGCTTTCTTT
>TRBV30|many|TRBJ2-3|TRBD2
CAWSVGGSSGCSTDTQYF
TGTGCCTGGAGTGTGGGTGGGTCTAGCGGATGTAGCACAGATACGCAGTATTTT
>TRBV5-1|NA|TRBJ1-2|TRBD1
CASSPLTGGDGYTF
TGCGCCAGCAGCCCCTTAACAGGGGGCGATGGCTACACCTTC
>TRBV9|NA|TRBJ2-1|TRBD2
CASSRGGSGMRDNEQFF
TGTGCCAGCAGCCGCGGGGGGTCAGGAATGAGGGACAATGAGCAGTTCTTC
>TRBV11-2|once|TRBJ1-5|NA
CASSLQGNQPQHF
TGTGCCAGCAGCTTACAGGGGAATCAGCCCCAGCATTTT
>TRBV7-3|NA|TRBJ2-1|TRBD2
CASSPIAGGFNEQFF
TGTGCCAGCAGCCCAATAGCGGGGGGGTTCAATGAGCAGTTCTTC
>TRBV6-5|NA|TRBJ1-1|NA
CASSYSGTMNTEAFF
TGTGCCAGCAGTTACTCCGGGACAATGAACACTGAAGCTTTCTTT
>TRBV2|NA|TRBJ2-6|TRBD2
CASSEARASGGAQGANVLTF
TGTGCCAGCAGTGAAGCGCGAGCTAGCGGGGGGGCGCAGGGGGCCAACGTCCTGACTTTC
>TRBV6-2/TRBV6-3|NA|TRBJ2-1|TRBD2
CASSLVLAGNEQFF
TGTGCCAGCAGTTTGGTGCTAGCGGGGAATGAGCAGTTCTTC
>TRBV19|medium-sized|TRBJ1-1|NA
CASSGDPARHTEAFF
TGTGCCAGTAGCGGAGACCCCGCTCGTCACACTGAAGCTTTCTTT
>TRBV5-1|once|TRBJ1-5|NA
CASSLAGVRNQPQHF
TGCGCCAGCAGCTTAGCAGGGGTGCGCAATCAGCCCCAGCATTTT
>TRBV5-1|NA|TRBJ1-2|NA
CASSSINYGYTF
TGCGCCAGCAGCTCCATTAACTATGGCTACACCTTC
>TRBV2|NA|TRBJ1-5|NA
CASSAGNSNQPQHF
TGTGCCAGCAGTGCGGGAAATAGCAATCAGCCCCAGCATTTT
>TRBV4-3|once|TRBJ2-2|NA
CASSQDGVNTGELFF
TGCGCCAGCAGCCAAGACGGGGTTAACACCGGGGAGCTGTTTTTT
>TRBV5-1|NA|TRBJ2-3|TRBD2
CASSYKSGGASDTQYF
TGCGCCAGCAGCTACAAGAGCGGGGGGGCTTCAGATACGCAGTATTTT
>TRBV5-5|few|TRBJ1-3|NA
CASSLDATASGNTIYF
TGTGCCAGCAGCTTGGATGCGACAGCGTCTGGAAACACCATATATTTT
>TRBV7-3|NA|TRBJ2-3|TRBD2
CASSPRGGLTDTQYF
TGTGCCAGCAGCCCTCGGGGGGGACTCACAGATACGCAGTATTTT
>TRBV3-1/TRBV3-2|NA|TRBJ1-2|NA
CASSQDLTVNGYTF
TGTGCCAGCAGCCAAGATCTAACCGTGAATGGCTACACCTTC
>TRBV25-1|NA|TRBJ2-5|TRBD1
CASRQGSGETQYF
TGTGCCAGCAGACAGGGGTCCGGGGAGACCCAGTACTTC
>TRBV29-1|few|TRBJ2-1|TRBD1
CSVRGGTGVNEQFF
TGCAGCGTCAGGGGTGGGACAGGGGTCAATGAGCAGTTCTTC
>TRBV7-8|few|TRBJ1-5|TRBD1
CASSLTGRNQPQHF
TGTGCCAGCAGCTTGACAGGGCGCAATCAGCCCCAGCATTTT
>TRBV5-4|NA|TRBJ2-6|NA
CASSSRRGTGANVLTF
TGTGCCAGCAGTTCACGCAGGGGTACTGGGGCCAACGTCCTGACTTTC
>TRBV7-8|NA|TRBJ1-6|NA
CASRRQASHTLEGKNSPLHF
TGTGCCAGCAGACGACAGGCGAGTCACACCCTGGAGGGGAAAAATTCACCCCTCCACTTT
>TRBV11-2|NA|TRBJ2-7|NA
CASSFYYEQYF
TGTGCCAGCAGCTTCTACTACGAGCAGTACTTC
>TRBV30|NA|TRBJ1-2|TRBD1
CASEKGQTRYGYTF
TGTGCCTCGGAAAAGGGACAGACACGTTATGGCTACACCTTC
>TRBV14|NA|TRBJ2-5|NA
CASSSRTTGQETQYF
TGTGCCAGCAGCTCCCGAACGACAGGACAAGAGACCCAGTACTTC
>TRBV24-1|NA|TRBJ1-2|NA
CATSDSDSTGYTF
TGTGCCACCAGTGATTCGGACAGTACTGGCTACACCTTC
>TRBV6-2/TRBV6-3|few|TRBJ2-5|NA
CASSYLRDYQETQYF
TGTGCCAGCAGTTACCTCCGGGACTACCAAGAGACCCAGTACTTC
>TRBV7-2|NA|TRBJ2-5|TRBD2
CASSLAPTSGGETQYF
TGTGCCAGCAGCTTAGCGCCGACTAGCGGGGGGGAGACCCAGTACTTC
>TRBV24-1|NA|TRBJ2-7|NA
CATSDPGGSGFTGEQYF
TGTGCCACCAGTGACCCCGGGGGTAGCGGATTTACGGGCGAGCAGTACTTC
>TRBV19|few|TRBJ1-1|TRBD1
CASSAPGTGSGAFF
TGTGCCAGTAGTGCTCCCGGGACAGGGTCCGGGGCTTTCTTT
>TRBV16|few|TRBJ1-2|TRBD1
CASSPHRGLGSDGYTF
TGTGCCAGCAGCCCCCACAGGGGGCTAGGTTCAGATGGCTACACCTTC
>TRBV4-3|NA|TRBJ1-4|TRBD1
CASSLGQGEANEKLFF
TGCGCCAGCAGCCTCGGACAGGGAGAGGCTAATGAAAAACTGTTTTTT
>TRBV2|NA|TRBJ1-6|NA
CASRVGGSSYNSPLHF
TGTGCCAGCAGGGTTGGGGGGAGCTCCTATAATTCACCCCTCCACTTT
>TRBV12-5|NA|TRBJ1-1|TRBD1
CASGSGQGNTEAFF
TGTGCTAGTGGCTCGGGACAGGGGAACACTGAAGCTTTCTTT
>TRBV10-3|once|TRBJ1-1|TRBD1
CAIRGTEMNTEAFF
TGTGCCATCAGAGGGACAGAGATGAACACTGAAGCTTTCTTT
>TRBV6-2/TRBV6-3|NA|TRBJ2-7|TRBD1
CASSYYGQGRDEQYF
TGTGCCAGCAGTTACTATGGACAGGGACGCGACGAGCAGTACTTC
>TRBV19|few|TRBJ1-1|TRBD1
CASSIDRGPTSTEAFF
TGTGCCAGTAGTATAGACAGGGGGCCCACTTCTACTGAAGCTTTCTTT